These T cell receptor beta chains were read from a single sample in a study of shared clonotypes between healthy human individuals. Only in-frame clones appear in the TCRdb table, and some are missing; sequencing was by immunoSEQ multiplex PCR. The sample contains around 550,000 clones, 90% to 97% of which appear only once. Source material: naive CD4+ T cells sorted from blood. These TCRs come from a woman between 25 and 40 years old in good health. The conserved cysteine and the conserved F or W are not part of the CDR3 here.

v_gene: TRBV2
j_gene: TRBJ1-5
CDR3aa: ASSGQGAGNQPQH

v_gene: TRBV5-6
j_gene: TRBJ2-7
CDR3aa: ASSWGPAGQY

v_gene: TRBV4-1
j_gene: TRBJ2-1
CDR3aa: ASRGLLYNEQF

v_gene: TRBV7-8
j_gene: TRBJ1-2
CDR3aa: ASSLNGAANYGYT

v_gene: TRBV29-1
j_gene: TRBJ1-3
CDR3aa: SVEGGAGGNTIY

v_gene: TRBV27
j_gene: TRBJ2-7
CDR3aa: ASRGVMGSSYEQY

v_gene: TRBV5-4
j_gene: TRBJ2-1
CDR3aa: ASSLDGRASNEQF

v_gene: TRBV28
j_gene: TRBJ1-2
CDR3aa: ASSKSPATGGYGYT

v_gene: TRBV7-3
j_gene: TRBJ1-1
CDR3aa: ASSSSGTGITEAF

v_gene: TRBV6-5
j_gene: TRBJ2-7
CDR3aa: ASSYEGRSTYEQY

v_gene: TRBV11-2
j_gene: TRBJ2-5
CDR3aa: ASSLVGGAEETQY

v_gene: TRBV6-5
j_gene: TRBJ2-6
CDR3aa: ASSYSRAGANVLT

v_gene: TRBV6-6
j_gene: -
CDR3aa: ASSSRTSGSLHEQY

v_gene: TRBV9
j_gene: TRBJ2-2
CDR3aa: ASSITSAVTGELF

v_gene: TRBV6-6
j_gene: TRBJ1-5
CDR3aa: ASRPGQGTQPQH

v_gene: TRBV6-5
j_gene: TRBJ1-2
CDR3aa: ASSPTGDYGYT

v_gene: TRBV28
j_gene: TRBJ1-6
CDR3aa: ASTRQGDSPLH